The T cell receptor beta chain under discussion was sequenced for a study of shared clonotypes between healthy human individuals. On this clone: Its antigen remains unidentified. The identical CDR3 is also encoded by other nucleotide sequences in the sample.

CD45RA+ naive and CD45RA-negative memory subsets were separated from CD4+ cells. In the authors' workflow: ImmunoSEQ gave junction-only sequences without quality scores, so filtering differed. Data came from immunoSEQ multiplex PCR; TCRdb stores just in-frame clones and leaves some out. The V and J calls and clone size are taken from that table; D and trimming were inferred from the DNA. The data contain roughly 330,000 clones, roughly 70% of them singletons. Whole-study findings and limits: The sampled material consisted only of blood, and tissue repertoires are likely to differ. Relative to clonotypes present in all four donors, those not shared had lower generation probabilities.

Germline assignment: CDR1 MNHEY and CDR2 SVGAGI. The trim removed 2 bases at V and 2 bases at J, leaving 6 bases unmatched. The CDR3 contains 15 residues. This chain connects TRBV6-5 to TRBJ2-7, with 7 bases aligning to TRBD1. This receptor was obtained from a man younger than 40 in good health. Sequenced: memory CD4+ T cells sorted from blood. Subset defined: CD45RA-negative fraction. As DNA, the CDR3 is TGTGCCAGCAGTTACCAGAGGACAGGCCCCTACGAGCAGTACTTC. Protein sequence: CASSYQRTGPYEQYF.